This TCR beta chain was sequenced in a study of Ad26.COV2.S vaccination and SARS-CoV-2 variants. The CDR3 loop spans 14 amino acids. Germline CDR1 reads GTSNPN; CDR2 reads SVGIG (reference sequence). Trimming cost V 1 base and J 9 bases; bases outside gene matches: 11. Treatment given: some 20 received Ad26.COV2.S at low or high dose, single or two shots; 5 received placebo; per-sample allocation not given. Samples were taken on day 63 after the first vaccine or placebo injection. The table came from immunoSEQ multiplex PCR; TCRdb's copy has only in-frame clones and leaves some out. The sample contains about 350,000 clones, around 90% of which appear only once.

The clonotype was recovered from a person between 18 and 59 years old who received the Ad26.COV2.S COVID-19 vaccine or a placebo. This chain connects TRBV30 to TRBJ1-1; 7 nucleotides agree with TRBD1. Sequencing used peripheral blood, obtained in a trial of Ad26.COV2.S vaccine versus placebo. The CDR3 reads CAWSEGLGGYQAFF. CDR3 DNA sequence: TGTGCCTGGAGTGAAGGGTTAGGGGGCTATCAAGCTTTCTTT. Full variable domain (outside the CDR3, taken from reference TRBV30 and TRBJ1-1): SQTIHQWPATLVQPVGSPLSLECTVEGTSNPNLYWYRQAAGRGLQLLFYSVGIGQISSEVPQNLSASRPQDRQFILSSKKLLLSDSGFYLCAWSEGLGGYQAFFGQGTRLTVV.